The 10 T cell receptor beta chains reported below all come from one sample, sequenced in a study of PD-1 blockade in mismatch repair-deficient tumors. Repertoires were generated with immunoSEQ multiplex PCR, while TCRdb's copy carries only in-frame clones and drops some. The sample has approximately 40,000 clones, roughly 77% seen once. Sequences were derived from peripheral blood, sampled 4 weeks after starting pembrolizumab. These receptors were taken from an adult with mismatch repair-deficient cancer.

This chain links TRBV6-5 with TRBJ1-1; D not resolved. The ends were cut back, 2 bases at V and 4 bases at J, with 8 bases in the middle. The CDR3 loop spans 13 amino acids. Germline CDR1 reads MNHEY; CDR2 reads SVGAGI. CDR3 DNA sequence: TGTGCCAGCAGTTACAAGGAAAGCACTGAAGCTTTCTTT. It codes for CASSYKESTEAFF.

The chain employs TRBV27 and TRBJ1-1; D remains ambiguous. There are 15 residues in the CDR3. From germline, CDR1 is MNHEY and CDR2 SMNVEV (reference sequence). Deletions cut 3 bases from V and 4 bases from J, with 15 bases between. CDR3 bases: TGTGCCAGCAGTTTTGCAGGCACCCAGAGCACTGAAGCTTTCTTT. Translated: CASSFAGTQSTEAFF.

V usage is TRBV20-1 and J usage is TRBJ2-1; D unclear. The CDR3 is made up of 10 amino acids. The V gene's germline CDR1 is DFQATT and CDR2 SNEGSKA (reference sequence). Trimming removed 3 bases from V and 5 bases from J, with 2 bases in between. The CDR3 sequence is CSASNNEQFF. The CDR3 DNA reads TGCAGTGCTAGTAACAATGAGCAGTTCTTC.

This clone appeared a few times. The chain recombines TRBV5-1 with TRBJ2-1; a weak D match, TRBD1 (6 bases). Between the trimmed V and J ends, which lost 7 bases and 7 bases, there was a span of 15 bases. CDR1 and CDR2 from the germline V gene are SGHRS and YFSETQ. The CDR3 length is 13 residues. In DNA, the CDR3 is TGCGCCAGCCGACAGGCAGTGCTGAATGAGCAGTTCTTC. Amino acids: CASRQAVLNEQFF. Full variable domain (outside the CDR3, taken from reference TRBV5-1 and TRBJ2-1): KAGVTQTPRYLIKTRGQQVTLSCSPISGHRSVSWYQQTPGQGLQFLFEYFSETQRNKGNFPGRFSGRQFSNSRSEMNVSTLELGDSALYLCASRQAVLNEQFFGPGTRLTVL.

The CDR3 here is CASSGPASSYNEQFF. CDR3 coding DNA: TGCGCCAGCAGCGGTCCCGCAAGCTCCTACAATGAGCAGTTCTTC. The chain carries TRBV5-1 and TRBJ2-1; D is unclear. Per the germline V gene, CDR1 is SGHRS and CDR2 is YFSETQ. The CDR3 contains 15 residues. The V end was cut by 4 bases, the J end by 0 bases, with 11 bases between.

This sequence joins TRBV28 and TRBJ1-5; 9 bases align to TRBD1. CDR1 and CDR2 from the germline V gene are MDHEN and SYDVKM. V lost 4 bases and J lost 6; bases outside the gene matches: 25. CDR3 size: 21 residues. The CDR3 loop is CASSSGFRTDLQGATTQPQHF. The DNA of the CDR3 is TGTGCCAGCAGTTCCGGTTTCCGGACAGACCTACAGGGGGCCACTACTCAGCCCCAGCATTTT.

The chain carries TRBV5-6 and TRBJ2-6; D remains unclear. V lost 7 bases to trimming and J lost 5 bases, with 22 bases between them. CDR1 and CDR2 from the germline V gene are SGHDT and YYEEEE. The CDR3 is 17 amino acids. CDR3 bases: TGTGCCAGCGCCTGGAGCAATAGTCAAAGTCGGGCCAACGTCCTGACTTTC. Amino acid sequence: CASAWSNSQSRANVLTF. Drawing the rest from reference TRBV5-6 and TRBJ2-6, the complete variable domain is DAGVTQSPTHLIKTRGQQVTLRCSPKSGHDTVSWYQQALGQGPQFIFQYYEEEERQRGNFPDRFSGHQFPNYSSELNVNALLLGDSALYLCASAWSNSQSRANVLTFGAGSRLTVL.

The chain recombines TRBV23-1 with TRBJ2-5; 9 bases line up with TRBD1. TRBV23-1 counts as an open reading frame of uncertain function. J gave up 1 base and V 4 bases, and 19 bases lay outside the gene matches. CDR3 length equals 20 residues. CDR3 sequence: CASSPFAGTGSYRGQETQYF. CDR3 sequence (DNA): TGCGCCAGCAGTCCCTTCGCCGGGACAGGGTCGTATCGGGGCCAAGAGACCCAGTACTTC.

The chain has TRBV30 and TRBJ1-4, with D possibly matching TRBD1 (5 bases). Germline V CDR1 and CDR2: GTSNPN, SVGIG (reference sequence). The CDR3 is made up of 15 amino acids. Trimming removed 5 bases at V and 4 bases at J, with 17 bases between. The CDR3 here is CAWGPLGQGNEKLFF. The CDR3 bases are TGTGCCTGGGGTCCCCTTGGGCAGGGTAATGAAAAACTGTTTTTT.

This sequence joins TRBV27 and TRBJ2-3; 8 bases are a match to TRBD2. V trimming: 3 bases; J trimming: 8 bases; junction bases outside the gene matches: 7. The V gene's germline CDR1 is MNHEY and CDR2 SMNVEV (reference sequence). The CDR3 loop spans 14 amino acids. The CDR3 sequence: CASSLERGPGTQYF. The CDR3 DNA reads TGTGCCAGCAGTTTGGAGCGGGGGCCCGGTACGCAGTATTTT.